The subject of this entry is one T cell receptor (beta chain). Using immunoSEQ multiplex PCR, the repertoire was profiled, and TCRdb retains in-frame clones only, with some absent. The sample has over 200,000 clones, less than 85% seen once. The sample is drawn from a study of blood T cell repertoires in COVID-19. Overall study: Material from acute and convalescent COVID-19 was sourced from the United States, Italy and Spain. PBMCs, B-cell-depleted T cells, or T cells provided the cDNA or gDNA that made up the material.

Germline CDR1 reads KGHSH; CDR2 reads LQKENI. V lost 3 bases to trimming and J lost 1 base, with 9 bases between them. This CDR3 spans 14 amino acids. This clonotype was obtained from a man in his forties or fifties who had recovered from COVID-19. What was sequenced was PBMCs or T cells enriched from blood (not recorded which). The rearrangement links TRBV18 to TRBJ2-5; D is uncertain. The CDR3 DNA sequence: TGTGCCAGCTCACCCAGCGTAATCCAAGAGACCCAGTACTTC. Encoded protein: CASSPSVIQETQYF.